This paragraph covers one T cell receptor (beta chain) sequence. Its antigen is unknown. This record comes from a study of beta chain features in type 1 diabetes. Study-wide context: Similarity in age, gender and cell yields was seen between patients and healthy donors. Broader study findings: Among patients with Type 1 diabetes, TCRB CDR3s were moderately but significantly shorter in every one of the four CD4+ subsets. Reads derived from cDNA could over-represent cells showing high TCR expression. Type 1 diabetes patients had VDJ junctions that carried fewer insertions and more deletions. Comparison showed that naive, central memory and Treg TCRB repertoires appeared more similar among patients than among healthy donors.

Expressed TCRB transcripts got sequenced, as all isolated RNA was reverse transcribed. Assay used: immunoSEQ multiplex PCR; TCRdb lists only in-frame clones, some missing. The sample has 600,000 or so clones, 11% to 15% seen once. The specimen was naive CD4+ T cells from blood. This clonotype was sampled from a man aged 18 to 30 with type 1 diabetes.

The CDR3 DNA reads TGTGCCTGGAGTGTACTAACAGGACGGGAAAAACTGTTTTTT. Its protein is CAWSVLTGREKLFF. J is TRBJ1-4 and V is TRBV30, with D possibly TRBD1 on 5 matching bases. V lost 0 bases, J lost 8 bases, and 13 bases lay in between. CDR1 GTSNPN and CDR2 SVGIG come from the germline V gene (reference sequence). This CDR3 has 14 amino acids. Looking up the rest from reference TRBV30 and TRBJ1-4 gives the full variable domain: SQTIHQWPATLVQPVGSPLSLECTVEGTSNPNLYWYRQAAGRGLQLLFYSVGIGQISSEVPQNLSASRPQDRQFILSSKKLLLSDSGFYLCAWSVLTGREKLFFGSGTQLSVL.